This entry describes one T cell receptor beta chain. What it binds is not known. Researchers used the Oncomine TCR Beta short-read assay to sequence DNA from cultured CD4+ T cells. It was cultured CD4+ T cells from which genomic DNA was extracted. TCRdb ran MiXCR on the PCR reads and lists one entry per CDR3 protein. The sample shows approximately 20,000 distinct CDR3 sequences, around 40% of them seen only once. This sample was included in a study of vaccination and CD4 T cells after COVID-19. J gave up 3 bases and V 5 bases, and 2 bases lay outside the gene matches. The CDR3 is 15 residues long. Germline CDR1 MRHNA, CDR2 SNTAGT. As to treatment: approximately 9-day PBMC culture with coronavirus spike peptide pools or control peptides (ViraFEST assay). It was on days 3 and 7 that half the medium was replaced with fresh IL-2 medium.

The clonotype originates from a human donor who received a COVID-19 vaccine. This sample comprised CD4+ T cells from blood, cultured in vitro, obtained before SARS-CoV-2 vaccination. The genes are TRBV6-4 and TRBJ1-6, with TRBD1 identical over 9 bases. The CDR3 DNA sequence: TGTGCCAGCAGTCGACAGGGGGACTATAATTCACCCCTCCACTTT. Encoded protein: CASSRQGDYNSPLHF.